A selection of T cell receptor beta chains follows, all from one sample in a study of T-cell memory formation after mild COVID-19. TCRdb re-called the 5' RACE reads through MiXCR, storing one row per CDR3 protein. The table records about 500,000 distinct CDR3 sequences, around 21% of them present only once. Sequenced material: PBMCs or a T cell subset sorted from them (not recorded which). The source is an adult woman who had mild COVID-19 (a few samples of this study predate the infection). Cell type and time point are not known. Both conserved end residues are trimmed from each CDR3. The D gene is left open where the match is weak.

V	J	D	CDR3
TRBV11-3	TRBJ2-1	-	ASSSTSREQF
TRBV11-2	TRBJ2-7	TRBD2	ASSLSAGGSYEQY
TRBV7-3	TRBJ1-2	TRBD1	ASTKSGGFGYT
TRBV19	TRBJ1-4	-	ASRFSGTSSEKLF
TRBV7-3	TRBJ2-1	-	ASSPPGIATEQF
TRBV12-3/TRBV12-4	TRBJ2-1	-	ASRDSNEQF
TRBV9	TRBJ2-1	-	ASSPDSSSYNEQF
TRBV7-2	TRBJ2-2	-	ASSLEAAANTGELF
TRBV7-6	TRBJ2-7	TRBD1	ASSLSSTGGIYEQY
TRBV7-6	TRBJ2-7	-	ASSLEVSHYEQY
TRBV4-3	TRBJ2-1	TRBD2	ASSPGLAGINEQF
TRBV5-3	TRBJ1-1	-	ARSWSGPQRVGEAF
TRBV4-1	TRBJ2-7	-	ASSQEMSYEQY
TRBV9	TRBJ2-3	-	ASSVAGITDTQY
TRBV11-2	TRBJ2-2	TRBD2	ASSDTSGRDTGELF
TRBV13	TRBJ1-1	TRBD1	ASSEPGGNADTEAF
TRBV19	TRBJ2-1	-	ASSIDRGDEQF
TRBV29-1	TRBJ2-2	TRBD1	STRDRDTGELF
TRBV25-1	TRBJ2-3	TRBD1	ASSVGGHGTDTQY
TRBV29-1	TRBJ2-2	-	SVESLTNTGELF
TRBV7-7	TRBJ2-5	TRBD2	ASSFYGRGETQY
TRBV9	TRBJ1-2	TRBD1	ASSVGGQRSGYT
TRBV11-2	TRBJ2-6	-	ASSLDLIQTVLT
TRBV10-3	TRBJ2-6	-	AISDRNSGANVLT
TRBV7-2	TRBJ1-5	-	ASSFLGDQPQH
TRBV11-3	TRBJ2-1	TRBD2	ASSLDGLPGGQF